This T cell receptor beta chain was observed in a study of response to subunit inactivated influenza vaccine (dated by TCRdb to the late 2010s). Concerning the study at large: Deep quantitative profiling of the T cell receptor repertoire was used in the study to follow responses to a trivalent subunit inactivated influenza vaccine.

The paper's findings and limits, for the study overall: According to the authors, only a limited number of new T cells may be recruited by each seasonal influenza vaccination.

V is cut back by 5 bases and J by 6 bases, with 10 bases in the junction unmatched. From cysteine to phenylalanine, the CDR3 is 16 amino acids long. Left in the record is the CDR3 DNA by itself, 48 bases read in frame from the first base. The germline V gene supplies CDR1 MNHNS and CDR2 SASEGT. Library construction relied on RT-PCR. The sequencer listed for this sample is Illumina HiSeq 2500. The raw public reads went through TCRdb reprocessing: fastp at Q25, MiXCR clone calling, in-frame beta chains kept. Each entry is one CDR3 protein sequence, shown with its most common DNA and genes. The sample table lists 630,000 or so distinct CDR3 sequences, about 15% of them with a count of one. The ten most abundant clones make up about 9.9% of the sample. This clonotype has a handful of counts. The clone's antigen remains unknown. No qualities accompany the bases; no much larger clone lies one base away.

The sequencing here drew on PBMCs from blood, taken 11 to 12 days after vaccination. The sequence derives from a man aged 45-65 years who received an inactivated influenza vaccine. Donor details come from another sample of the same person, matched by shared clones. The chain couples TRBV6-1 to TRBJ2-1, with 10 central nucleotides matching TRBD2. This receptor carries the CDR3 CASSTPAGGRGNEQFF. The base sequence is TGTGCCAGCAGTACACCAGCGGGGGGGCGGGGCAATGAGCAGTTCTTC.